The T cell receptor beta chain under discussion was sequenced for a study of tumor-infiltrating lymphocytes in glioblastoma multiforme. Study results and caveats: Functional subtype sorting of these T cells was not performed.

Trimming shortened V by 0 bases and J by 5 bases, and 14 bases separated the two germline ends. Germline CDR1 is MNHEY and CDR2 is SVGAGI. There are 15 residues in the CDR3. Multiple V-beta primers and a C-beta primer amplified TCRB from RNA. A C-beta primer primed TCRB cDNA from approximately 550 ng RNA. These TCRB libraries lack any described unique molecular identifiers. TCRdb analysed the multiplex PCR reads with MiXCR anew, one entry per CDR3 protein. The table lists 10,000 to 15,000 distinct CDR3 sequences, almost 65% of them singletons. Within the sample, this clonotype is medium-sized. Antigen specificity is unknown.

The material sequenced was brain tumor tissue. The chain has TRBV6-5 and TRBJ2-7; D gene unclear. The source of this sequence is a male donor with glioblastoma. CDR3 protein: CASSYSLHQQHEQYF. DNA for the CDR3: TGTGCCAGCAGTTACTCTTTACACCAACAACACGAGCAGTACTTC.